The entry that follows covers one TCR beta chain sequence. This sample stems from a study of Graves' ophthalmopathy and Graves' hyperthyroidism. RNA transcripts provided the template for amplifying TCR beta CDR3 regions. HTBI primers served in a first-round RT-PCR, which a second-round multiplex PCR followed. Each CDR3 protein gets one entry after TCRdb re-called the multiplex PCR reads with MiXCR. The table has approximately 45,000 distinct CDR3 sequences, over 40% seen once. The CDR3 is 14 residues long. Germline CDR1 is DFQATT and CDR2 is SNEGSKA (reference sequence). The V end was cut by 0 bases, the J end by 2 bases, with 10 bases between.

The clonotype was recovered from an adult man with Graves' ophthalmopathy. Specimen: peripheral blood. The chain employs TRBV20-1 and TRBJ1-2; D unresolved. The CDR3 spells CSARDVWGNYGYTF. The CDR3 DNA reads as TGCAGTGCTAGAGATGTTTGGGGAAACTATGGCTACACCTTC.